This entry lists 19 T cell receptor beta chains sequenced from one sample in a study of blood T cell repertoires in COVID-19. Sequencing used immunoSEQ multiplex PCR; TCRdb keeps in-frame clones, though not all of them. The sample includes a few hundred thousand clones, about 90% of them seen just once. Input material: PBMCs or T cells enriched from blood (not recorded which). The receptor set was obtained from a woman in her twenties or thirties who had recovered from COVID-19.

The count of this clone is one. V usage is TRBV19 and J usage is TRBJ2-3, with D perhaps TRBD2 (6 bases). V was clipped by 3 bases and J by 4 bases, with 11 bases between them. The CDR3 has 14 residues. Per the germline V gene, CDR1 is LNHDA and CDR2 is SQIVND (reference sequence). CDR3 coding DNA: TGTGCCAGTAGTATCGTTTCGGGGGCAGATACGCAGTATTTT. Translating it yields CASSIVSGADTQYF.

V and J are TRBV11-2 and TRBJ1-1, with a possible D match to TRBD1 (5 bases). This CDR3 has 13 residues. Trimming left V 1 base short and J 5 bases short, with 8 bases between. Per the germline V gene, CDR1 is SGHAT and CDR2 is FQNNGV. CDR3 region: CASSLAGGTEAFF. The CDR3 bases are TGTGCCAGCAGCTTAGCGGGGGGGACTGAAGCTTTCTTT.

The chain has TRBV4-1 and TRBJ2-5; D possibly corresponds to TRBD1 (6 bases). Germline values: CDR1 MGHRA, CDR2 YSYEKL. This CDR3 has 15 amino acids. Trimming stripped 2 bases from V and 4 bases from J, with 14 bases between. The CDR3: CASSQSQGRRETQYF. CDR3 sequence (DNA): TGCGCCAGCAGCCAAAGCCAGGGGAGACGAGAGACCCAGTACTTC.

V and J are TRBV7-9 and TRBJ1-4, with a possible D match to TRBD1 (6 bases). CDR1 and CDR2 from the germline V gene are SEHNR and FQNEAQ (reference sequence). The CDR3 length is 14 residues. V was cut by 5 bases and J by 8 bases, with 15 bases left in between. For the CDR3, the DNA is TGTGCCAGCAGCCCCCCAGGGGAGGGAGAAAAACTGTTTTTT. Amino acid sequence: CASSPPGEGEKLFF.

The gene calls are TRBV4-1 and TRBJ2-5, with 12 bases that match TRBD2. This CDR3 has 16 residues. Looked up from germline, CDR1 is MGHRA and CDR2 is YSYEKL. J gave up 5 bases and V 1 base, and 5 bases lay outside the gene matches. This chain's CDR3 is CASSQVTSGGRETQYF. The CDR3, as DNA: TGCGCCAGCAGCCAAGTAACTAGCGGGGGGAGGGAGACCCAGTACTTC.

The genes are TRBV7-2 and TRBJ2-1; 11 bases match TRBD2. V trimming: 2 bases; J trimming: 3 bases; junction bases outside the gene matches: 3. Germline assignment: CDR1 SGHTA and CDR2 FQGNSA. The CDR3 has 16 residues. The CDR3 here is CASSLTGTSGYNEQFF. The DNA of the CDR3 is TGTGCCAGCAGCTTAACCGGGACTAGCGGCTACAATGAGCAGTTCTTC.

This chain connects TRBV19 to TRBJ2-3; 9 nucleotides line up with TRBD2. This CDR3 comprises 14 residues. The V and J ends lost 5 bases and 5 bases, in that order; junction bases with no gene match: 5. CDR1 is LNHDA, CDR2 SQIVND, per germline (reference sequence). The CDR3 here is CASSPGTSRDTQYF. CDR3 DNA: TGTGCCAGTAGTCCCGGGACTAGCCGAGATACGCAGTATTTT.

The chain has TRBV3-1 (or the pseudogene TRBV3-2) and TRBJ1-2; 7 bases map to TRBD1. The CDR3 is made up of 13 amino acids. V was clipped by 0 bases and J by 7 bases; unmatched bases: 2. The germline V gene has CDR1 LGHDT and CDR2 YNNKEL (reference sequence). The chain's CDR3 is CASSQEWDSGYTF. As DNA, the CDR3 is TGTGCCAGCAGCCAAGAATGGGACAGTGGCTACACCTTC.

A few counts support this clone. This rearrangement joins TRBV28 to TRBJ2-1, with TRBD1 matching over 9 bases. Germline V gene sequence: CDR1 MDHEN, CDR2 SYDVKM. The CDR3 spans 14 residues. V lost 10 bases and J lost 7; bases outside the gene matches: 11. The CDR3 nucleotides are TGTGCCACCTATCCGGGACAGGGAGGAAATGAGCAGTTCTTC. Translation gives CATYPGQGGNEQFF.

The chain has TRBV7-2 and TRBJ1-5; D is unresolved. The CDR3 length is 15 residues. Between the trimmed V and J ends, which lost 1 base and 0 bases, there was a span of 7 bases. CDR1 and CDR2 from the germline V gene are SGHTA and FQGNSA. CDR3 DNA: TGTGCCAGCAGCTTAGGGCTTTATAGCAATCAGCCCCAGCATTTT. This translates into CASSLGLYSNQPQHF.

The chain couples TRBV19 to TRBJ2-3, with TRBD2 matching 10 bases. V dropped 7 bases and J dropped 6; count of bases not matched to a gene: 7. Germline V gives CDR1 LNHDA, CDR2 SQIVND (reference sequence). This CDR3 has 14 amino acids. CDR3 sequence reads: CASTHPSGGDTQYF. The CDR3 bases are TGTGCCAGTACCCATCCTAGCGGGGGCGATACGCAGTATTTT.

V usage is TRBV5-4 and J usage is TRBJ2-5, with 8 bases identical to TRBD2. Germline loops: CDR1 SGHNT, CDR2 YYREEE (reference sequence). Unmatched junction bases numbered 8, after V lost 2 bases and J lost 2 bases. CDR3 size: 16 residues. The CDR3 DNA is TGTGCCAGCAGCTTCGGGACTAGGGGGAGTCAAGAGACCCAGTACTTC. Translation: CASSFGTRGSQETQYF.

The V gene is TRBV11-2, the J gene TRBJ1-6; the D gene is possibly TRBD1 (6 bases). V lost 2 bases and J lost 6, with 11 bases in between. The CDR3 totals 15 residues. Germline V CDR1 and CDR2: SGHAT, FQNNGV. In DNA, the CDR3 is TGTGCCAGCAGCTTATCAGGGGCCGGTAATTCACCCCTCCACTTT. Translated: CASSLSGAGNSPLHF.

V usage is TRBV2 and J usage is TRBJ1-1, with no clear D. Between the trimmed V and J ends, which lost 8 bases and 10 bases, there was a span of 17 bases. The CDR3 has 12 amino acids. Germline values: CDR1 SNHLY, CDR2 FYNNEI. The CDR3 protein is CASGPDSSPAFF. The CDR3 region has the DNA TGTGCCAGCGGACCGGACTCTTCGCCAGCTTTCTTT.

This clone was recorded a few times. V gene TRBV9 combines with J gene TRBJ1-2; no clear D gene. Germline V lookup: CDR1 SGDLS, CDR2 YYNGEE. The CDR3 totals 14 residues. V lost 3 bases to trimming and J lost 3 bases, with 12 bases between them. The CDR3 DNA is TGTGCCAGCAGCGGAGGGCGGAGCGACTATGGCTACACCTTC. It translates to CASSGGRSDYGYTF.

The gene calls are TRBV28 and TRBJ2-1, with 12 bases matching TRBD2. Per germline, CDR1 MDHEN and CDR2 SYDVKM. This CDR3 contains 15 residues. V shed 8 bases and J 4 bases; nucleotides not matched to a gene: 6. The CDR3 is CASLTSGRLYNEQFF. The CDR3 region has the DNA TGTGCCAGCCTGACTAGCGGGAGATTATACAATGAGCAGTTCTTC. Together with reference TRBV28 and TRBJ2-1, the CDR3 gives the full variable domain: DVKVTQSSRYLVKRTGEKVFLECVQDMDHENMFWYRQDPGLGLRLIYFSYDVKMKEKGDIPEGYSVSREKKERFSLILESASTNQTSMYLCASLTSGRLYNEQFFGPGTRLTVL.

The CDR3 DNA reads as TGTGCCAGCACACTAGCGGGAGGCTCCTACGAGCAGTACTTC. Protein sequence: CASTLAGGSYEQYF. This rearrangement joins TRBV28 to TRBJ2-7; 12 positions agree with TRBD2. Germline V gene lookup returns CDR1 MDHEN and CDR2 SYDVKM. The CDR3 has 14 amino acids. With V trimmed by 7 bases and J by 0 bases, 1 base remained unmatched.

The chain joins TRBV28 to TRBJ2-3, with 9 bases that match TRBD1. The trim removed 3 bases at V and 1 base at J, leaving 17 bases unmatched. Per germline, CDR1 MDHEN and CDR2 SYDVKM. This CDR3 spans 20 amino acids. The CDR3 loop is CASSFPRGTGLGSGTDTQYF. The CDR3 region has the DNA TGTGCCAGCAGTTTCCCCCGCGGGACAGGGTTGGGCAGCGGCACAGATACGCAGTATTTT.

The V call is TRBV11-2, the J call TRBJ2-5; D remains ambiguous. Germline-derived CDR1 and CDR2 are SGHAT and FQNNGV. Trimming stripped 5 bases from V and 5 bases from J, with 9 bases between. This CDR3 has 12 amino acids. The CDR3 DNA reads as TGTGCCAGCAGCGCGCGATGGGAGACCCAGTACTTC. Translating gives CASSARWETQYF.